These T cell receptor beta chains were read from a single sample in a study of cytomegalovirus exposure and HLA in healthy donors. The repertoire was sequenced with immunoSEQ multiplex PCR; TCRdb's copy has only in-frame clones and lacks some. The repertoire holds about 170,000 clones, 80% to 90% seen once, with more than 2% in the top ten. Specimen: PBMCs. These receptors were taken from a man aged 18 to 29 in good health and CMV-seropositive. The CDR3 runs from the conserved cysteine through the conserved F or W. The order of the fields is D gene, clone size, V gene, CDR3 length, J gene, CDR3 DNA, CDR3 protein. The D gene is left open where the match is weak. A row's size may be missing; if present it is once, few, many or a size class.

>.|once|TRBV13|15|TRBJ2-5
TGTGCCAGCAGCTTAGGGCAGGGGTATCAAGAGACCCAGTACTTC
CASSLGQGYQETQYF
>.|.|TRBV5-1|15|TRBJ2-7
TGCGCCAGCAGCTCCACTGACAGCAATCCCTACGAGCAGTACTTC
CASSSTDSNPYEQYF
>TRBD1|.|TRBV6-5|15|TRBJ1-5
TGTGCCAGCAGTCGACAGGGGAGAAACAATCAGCCCCAGCATTTT
CASSRQGRNNQPQHF
>.|.|TRBV28|13|TRBJ1-6
TGTGCCAGCAGTTCCTCTGGCAATTCACCCCTCCACTTT
CASSSSGNSPLHF
>TRBD1|.|TRBV4-1|16|TRBJ2-5
TGCGCCAGCAGCCAGGGGTCGACAGGGGACCAAGAGACCCAGTACTTC
CASSQGSTGDQETQYF
>.|.|TRBV7-6|14|TRBJ2-5
TGTGCCAGCAGCTTAGCGGGGGGGCTTGAGACCCAGTACTTC
CASSLAGGLETQYF
>.|.|TRBV10-3|11|TRBJ2-7
TGTGCCATCAGTGAAGGAGGCGAGCAGTACTTC
CAISEGGEQYF
>TRBD2|.|TRBV7-9|15|TRBJ2-5
TGTGCCAGCAGCTTAATAGCGGGGGGAGGAGAGACCCAGTACTTC
CASSLIAGGGETQYF
>.|.|TRBV15|15|TRBJ2-7
TGTGCCACCAGCAGTGGGGCTATGAGCTCCTACGAGCAGTACTTC
CATSSGAMSSYEQYF
>.|.|TRBV19|15|TRBJ1-2
TGTGCCAGTAGTACCGGAGAGGGAGGCTACTATGGCTACACCTTC
CASSTGEGGYYGYTF
>TRBD1|.|TRBV27|14|TRBJ1-2
TGTGCCAGCGCCCATCGACAGGGTAACTATGGCTACACCTTC
CASAHRQGNYGYTF
>TRBD1|.|TRBV23-1|16|TRBJ2-3
TGCGCCAGCAGTCAATGGTGGACAGGGCCCACAGATACGCAGTATTTT
CASSQWWTGPTDTQYF
>TRBD1|.|TRBV4-2|16|TRBJ1-2
TGTGCCAGCAGCCACCTTAAGACGGGACAGGCATATGGCTACACCTTC
CASSHLKTGQAYGYTF
>TRBD2|.|TRBV9|15|TRBJ2-1
TGTGCCAGCAGCGAAACGACTAGCGGGGGCGGGGAGCAGTTCTTC
CASSETTSGGGEQFF
>.|.|TRBV5-1|16|TRBJ1-6
TGCGCCAGCAGCTCTACAGGGAACCGGTATAATTCACCCCTCCACTTT
CASSSTGNRYNSPLHF
>.|.|TRBV7-9|13|TRBJ1-1
TGTGCCAGCAGCTTATCGGGGAACACTGAAGCTTTCTTT
CASSLSGNTEAFF
>.|.|TRBV4-3|14|TRBJ2-5
TGCGCCAGCAGCCAAGATGTACTAGGATGGACCCAGTACTTC
CASSQDVLGWTQYF
>TRBD1|.|TRBV6-6|15|TRBJ1-2
TGTGCCAGCACCCATATTCAGGGACAGGGGGCGGTTCTCACCTTC
CASTHIQGQGAVLTF
>.|.|TRBV5-8|12|TRBJ1-3
TGTGCCAGCATGAGATCTGGAAACACCATATATTTT
CASMRSGNTIYF
>.|.|TRBV27|14|TRBJ2-5
TGTGCCAGCAGTTCGACAGCCGCGGTAGGGTCCCAGTACTTC
CASSSTAAVGSQYF
>TRBD1|.|TRBV6-5|13|TRBJ1-3
TGTGCCAGCAGCCGACAGGGTGGAAACACCATATATTTT
CASSRQGGNTIYF
>TRBD2|.|TRBV27|14|TRBJ2-1
TGTGCCAGCAGTCGCGGGGGGGCTTACAATGAGCAGTTCTTC
CASSRGGAYNEQFF
>.|.|TRBV9|14|TRBJ1-4
TGTGCCAGCAGCGTAGGGCCAGGAGGCGAAAAACTGTTTTTT
CASSVGPGGEKLFF
>TRBD2|.|TRBV7-2|14|TRBJ2-7
TGTGCCAGCAGCTCAGCGGGGGGGCCGGAAGAGCAGTACTTC
CASSSAGGPEEQYF
>TRBD2|.|TRBV28|16|TRBJ2-1
TGTGCCAGCAGTCCGTGGGATCTAGCGGGGGGGAATGAGCAGTTCTTC
CASSPWDLAGGNEQFF
>.|.|TRBV11-2|14|TRBJ1-2
TGTGCCAGCAGCTTAGTAGGAGGGGCGGATGGCTACACCTTC
CASSLVGGADGYTF
>TRBD1|.|TRBV19|16|TRBJ2-1
TGTGCCACCTCGACCGACTATGGACAGGGGTTGGAGGAGCAGTTCTTC
CATSTDYGQGLEEQFF
>.|.|TRBV29-1|16|TRBJ1-1
TGCAGCGTTGAAGAGGGGACGGGGGCGCGGGGGACTGAAGCTTTCTTT
CSVEEGTGARGTEAFF
>TRBD2|.|TRBV5-6|16|TRBJ2-5
TGTGCCAGCAGCTCACTAGCGGGGGGGCAGCAAGAGACCCAGTACTTC
CASSSLAGGQQETQYF
>.|.|TRBV2|13|TRBJ1-2
TGTGCCAGCGTTGAGGACAGCGCCTATGGCTACACCTTC
CASVEDSAYGYTF
>.|.|TRBV30|12|TRBJ2-3
TGTGCCTGGGCCCCTTCGGTTTCGACGCAGTATTTT
CAWAPSVSTQYF
>TRBD1|.|TRBV4-2|14|TRBJ1-6
TGTGCCAGCAGCCAGACAGGGAATGGTTCACCCCTCCACTTT
CASSQTGNGSPLHF
>TRBD2|.|TRBV6-4|15|TRBJ2-3
TGTGCCAGCAGTGCGTCGGGGGGGGCCACAGATACGCAGTATTTT
CASSASGGATDTQYF
>TRBD1|.|TRBV6-5|13|TRBJ1-1
TGTGCCAGCCAGGGACAGTTGAACACTGAAGCTTTCTTT
CASQGQLNTEAFF
>.|once|TRBV2|15|TRBJ2-1
TGTGCCAGCAGTGGACGGGACACCTCCTACAATGAGCAGTTCTTC
CASSGRDTSYNEQFF
>.|few|TRBV28|12|TRBJ1-2
TGTGCCAGCAGTGACAGGTTCTATGGCTACACCTTC
CASSDRFYGYTF
>TRBD2|.|TRBV10-3|12|TRBJ2-4
TGTGCCATCAGTGAGAGGGAGGGCATTCAGTACTTC
CAISEREGIQYF
>.|.|TRBV5-4|15|TRBJ1-1
TGTGCCAGCAGCTTGGGGGTCGGCGGGAACACTGAAGCTTTCTTT
CASSLGVGGNTEAFF